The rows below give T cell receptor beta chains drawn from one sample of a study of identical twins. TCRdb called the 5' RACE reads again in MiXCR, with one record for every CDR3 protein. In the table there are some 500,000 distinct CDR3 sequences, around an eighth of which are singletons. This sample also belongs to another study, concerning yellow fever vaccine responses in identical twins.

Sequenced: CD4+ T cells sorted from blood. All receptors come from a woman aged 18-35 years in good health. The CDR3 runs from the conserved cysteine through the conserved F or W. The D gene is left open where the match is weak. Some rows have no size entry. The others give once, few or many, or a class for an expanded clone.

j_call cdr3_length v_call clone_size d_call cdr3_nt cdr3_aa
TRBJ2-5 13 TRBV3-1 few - TGTGCCAGCAGCCCCAACACGAAAGAGACCCAGTACTTC CASSPNTKETQYF
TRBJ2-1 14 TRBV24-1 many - TGTGCCACCAGTAATACAGGCTCCTACAATGAGCAGTTCTTC CATSNTGSYNEQFF
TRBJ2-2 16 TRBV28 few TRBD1 TGTGCCAGCAGTGTTTTAGGGACAGGGGACGGCGGGGAGCTGTTTTTT CASSVLGTGDGGELFF
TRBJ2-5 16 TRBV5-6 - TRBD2 TGTGCCAGCAGCTTATGGGCGGGGGGCCCTCGAGAGACCCAGTACTTC CASSLWAGGPRETQYF
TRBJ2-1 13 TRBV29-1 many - TGCAGCGCTCGAACAGGTACAGTCAATGAGCAGTTCTTC CSARTGTVNEQFF
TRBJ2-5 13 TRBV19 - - TGTGCCAGTAGTATCGAACTGCTTAAGACCCAGTACTTC CASSIELLKTQYF
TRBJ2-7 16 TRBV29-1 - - TGCAGCGTTGAAGGAACCGGGACGGAAACCGACTACGAGCAGTACTTC CSVEGTGTETDYEQYF
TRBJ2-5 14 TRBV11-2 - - TGTGCCAGCAGCTTGAATGTGTGGGGAGAGACCCAGTACTTC CASSLNVWGETQYF
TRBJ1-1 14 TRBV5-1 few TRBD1 TGCGCCAGCAGCCCGGACAGGGCTAACACTGAAGCTTTCTTT CASSPDRANTEAFF
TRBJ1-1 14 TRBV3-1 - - TGTGCCAGCAGCCAAGGACGGTTGAACACTGAAGCTTTCTTT CASSQGRLNTEAFF
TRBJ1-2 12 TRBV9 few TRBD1 TGTGCCTCGGACAGGGGCGGCTCTGGCTACACCTTC CASDRGGSGYTF
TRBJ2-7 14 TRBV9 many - TGTGCCAGCAGCGTAGATCCTAGTTACAACGAGCAGTACTTC CASSVDPSYNEQYF
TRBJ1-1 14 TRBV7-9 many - TGTGCCAGCAGCCCTCCAGCGGTGAACACTGAAGCTTTCTTT CASSPPAVNTEAFF
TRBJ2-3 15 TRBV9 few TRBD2 TGTGCCAGCAGCGTAACTAGCGGGAGCGGCGATACGCAGTATTTT CASSVTSGSGDTQYF
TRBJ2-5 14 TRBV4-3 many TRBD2 TGCGCCAGCAGCCAGGGACTAGCGTCGGAGACCCAGTACTTC CASSQGLASETQYF
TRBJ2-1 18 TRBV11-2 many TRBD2 TGTGCCAGCAGCTATCCGGGGGGTGCGGGAGCACAGTACAATGAGCAGTTCTTC CASSYPGGAGAQYNEQFF
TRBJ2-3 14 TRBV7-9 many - TGTGCCAGCAGCGCCCAAAAAGGAACAGATACGCAGTATTTT CASSAQKGTDTQYF
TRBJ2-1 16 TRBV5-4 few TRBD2 TGTGCCAGCAGTTCAAAAGCGGGAGGGACCCCTAGTGAGCAGTTCTTC CASSSKAGGTPSEQFF
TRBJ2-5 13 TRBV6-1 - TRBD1 TGTGCCAGCAGGGGGACAGGGTTAGGGACCCAGTACTTC CASRGTGLGTQYF
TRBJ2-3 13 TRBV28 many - TGTGCCAGCAGTTTAGACCCCTTCGGGACGCAGTATTTT CASSLDPFGTQYF
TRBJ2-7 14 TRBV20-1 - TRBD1 TGCAGTGCTAGACCCGGGACAGGGGGCACCGAGCAGTACTTC CSARPGTGGTEQYF
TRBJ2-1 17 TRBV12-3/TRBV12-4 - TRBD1 TGTGCCAGCAGGCCTCCTGCCGGGACAGGGGAGTACAATGAGCAGTTCTTC CASRPPAGTGEYNEQFF
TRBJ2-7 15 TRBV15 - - TGTGCCACCAGCAGAGATCGGCAGGGTACCTACGAGCAGTACTTC CATSRDRQGTYEQYF
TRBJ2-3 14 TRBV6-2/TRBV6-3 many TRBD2 TGTGCCAGCAGTTACCCCGGACTAGCCGGTACGCAGTATTTT CASSYPGLAGTQYF
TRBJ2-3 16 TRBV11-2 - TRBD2 TGTGCCAGCAGCTTAGGCGAGCGGGGGAGCACAGATACGCAGTATTTT CASSLGERGSTDTQYF
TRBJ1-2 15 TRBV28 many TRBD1 TGTGCCAGCAGTTCTCCGCGGACAGGGGGCAATGGCTACACCTTC CASSSPRTGGNGYTF
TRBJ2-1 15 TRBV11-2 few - TGTGCCAGCAGCTTAGCAACAACCGGATACAATGAGCAGTTCTTC CASSLATTGYNEQFF
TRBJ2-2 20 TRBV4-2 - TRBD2 TGTGCCAGCAGCCGGACAGGGGGAGGACTAGCGGGAGGACACGGCGGGGAGCTGTTTTTT CASSRTGGGLAGGHGGELFF
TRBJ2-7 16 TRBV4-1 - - TGCGCCAGCAGCCAATATAACAGTCCCGGGCGCAACGAGCAGTACTTC CASSQYNSPGRNEQYF
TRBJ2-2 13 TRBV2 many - TGTGCCAGCAGGGTCGAAGGCACCGGGGAGCTGTTTTTT CASRVEGTGELFF
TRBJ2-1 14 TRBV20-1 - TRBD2 TGCAGTGCTCCTAGCGGGAGGGCCGGCGATGAGCAGTTCTTC CSAPSGRAGDEQFF
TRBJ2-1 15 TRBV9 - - TGTGCCAGCAGCGCTGCGACAGGCTCCTACAATGAGCAGTTCTTC CASSAATGSYNEQFF
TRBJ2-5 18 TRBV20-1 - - TGCAGTGCTAGAGGGCGAGGAGTACAGGGAGGAATCCAAGAGACCCAGTACTTC CSARGRGVQGGIQETQYF
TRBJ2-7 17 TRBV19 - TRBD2 TGTGCCAGTAGTCACATTCCGGGACTAGCGGGATCCTACGAGCAGTACTTC CASSHIPGLAGSYEQYF
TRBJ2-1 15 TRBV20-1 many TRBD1 TGCAGTGTTACCCCCGGGACAGGTTCCTACAATGAGCAGTTCTTC CSVTPGTGSYNEQFF
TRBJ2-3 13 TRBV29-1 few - TGCAGCGCTGGGAGGCAGGGGTCAGATACGCAGTATTTT CSAGRQGSDTQYF
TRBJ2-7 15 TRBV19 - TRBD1 TGTGCCAGTAGTATATCGGGACAGGGGGGCTACGAGCAGTACTTC CASSISGQGGYEQYF
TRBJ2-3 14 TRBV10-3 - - TGTGCCATCAGTGCTCGGGACACGAAAGATACGCAGTATTTT CAISARDTKDTQYF
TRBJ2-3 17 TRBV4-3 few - TGCGCCAGCAGCCAAGTTTTCAGCGCACTAAGCACAGATACGCAGTATTTT CASSQVFSALSTDTQYF
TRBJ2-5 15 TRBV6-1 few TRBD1 TGTGCCAGCAGTGTAAGCGGGACAGGGAAGGAGACCCAGTACTTC CASSVSGTGKETQYF
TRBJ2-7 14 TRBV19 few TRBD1 TGTGCCAGTAGTATACCGGGACAGACCTACGAGCAGTACTTC CASSIPGQTYEQYF
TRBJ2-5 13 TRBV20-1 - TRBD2 TGCAGTGCTGGTACTAGCGCCCAAGAGACCCAGTACTTC CSAGTSAQETQYF
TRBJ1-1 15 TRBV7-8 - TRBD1 TGTGCCAGCAGCTTAGTCGGGACAGGAAGTACTGAAGCTTTCTTT CASSLVGTGSTEAFF
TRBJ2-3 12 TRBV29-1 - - TGCAGCGTTCACTCCGGGGGAGCCCCCCCGTATTTT CSVHSGGAPPYF
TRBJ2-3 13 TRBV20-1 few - TGCAGTGCTAGAGCTGCGGGCTTGGATACGCAGTATTTT CSARAAGLDTQYF
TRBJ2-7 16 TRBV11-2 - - TGTGCCAGCAGCCCCGGGACTTCCCTACTACTAGGCGAGCAGTACTTC CASSPGTSLLLGEQYF
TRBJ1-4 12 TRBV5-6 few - TGTGCCAGCAGCGCGGTAAATGAAAAACTGTTTTTT CASSAVNEKLFF
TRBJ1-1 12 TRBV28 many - TGTGCCAGCAGTTTCAGGGACACTGAAGCTTTCTTT CASSFRDTEAFF
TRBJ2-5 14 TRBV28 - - TGTGCCAGCAGCTTAACAGGGTCGGTGGAGACCCAGTACTTC CASSLTGSVETQYF
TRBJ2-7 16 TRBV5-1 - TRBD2 TGCGCCAGCCGATTCCAAAGCGGGACTGGAACCTACGAGCAGTACTTC CASRFQSGTGTYEQYF
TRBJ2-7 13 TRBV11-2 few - TGTGCCAGCAGCTTAGGCAGGGTGGTCGAGCAGTACTTC CASSLGRVVEQYF
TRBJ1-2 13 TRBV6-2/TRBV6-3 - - TGTGCCAGCAGTCTCGACAGGAGCGGTGGCTACACCTTC CASSLDRSGGYTF
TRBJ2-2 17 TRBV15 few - TGTGCCACCAGCAGAGATAGGGGGAGGGCCAATGGCGGGGAGCTGTTTTTT CATSRDRGRANGGELFF
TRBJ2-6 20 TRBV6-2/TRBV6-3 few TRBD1 TGTGCCAGCAGTCCACTCCCCCCCGGGACAGGGGTGAATGGGGCCAACGTCCTGACTTTC CASSPLPPGTGVNGANVLTF
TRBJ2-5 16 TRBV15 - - TGTGCCACCAGCAGGGCTCAGTTCTTGGGCCGGGAGACCCAGTACTTC CATSRAQFLGRETQYF
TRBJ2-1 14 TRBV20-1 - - TGCAGTGCGAGGCGGGAACCCCTCCTCTATGAGCAGTTCTTC CSARREPLLYEQFF
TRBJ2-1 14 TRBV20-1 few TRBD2 TGCAGTGCTAGACGGGGGGGTCTAAACAATGAGCAGTTCTTC CSARRGGLNNEQFF